Listed below are T cell receptor beta chains from one sample, sequenced in a study of blood T cell repertoires in COVID-19. Sequencing used immunoSEQ multiplex PCR; TCRdb keeps in-frame clones, though not all of them. Of around 120,000 clones detected, roughly nine tenths appear once; the ten largest clones hold around 4.6%. The sample comprised peripheral blood. These receptors were collected from a man aged 60 to 75 with COVID-19, enrolled during active disease. Each CDR3 is given with its conserved first and last residue. The D gene is left open where the match is weak. The size entry is marked missing in some rows and otherwise reads once, few, many or a size class.

J: TRBJ2-3
size: NA
V: TRBV9
D: TRBD2
DNA: TGTGCCAGCAGCGTGGGACTAGCGGGAGGCCGTGGCACAGATACGCAGTATTTT
CDR3: CASSVGLAGGRGTDTQYF

J: TRBJ2-1
size: NA
V: TRBV4-3
D: TRBD2
DNA: TGCGCCAGCAGCCAGACTAGCGGGAGTTGGAATGAGCAGTTCTTC
CDR3: CASSQTSGSWNEQFF

J: TRBJ1-6
size: once
V: TRBV5-4
D: NA
DNA: TGTGCCAGCAGCTTGGACTCTCTCCCCCTCCACTTT
CDR3: CASSLDSLPLHF

J: TRBJ1-1
size: NA
V: TRBV30
D: NA
DNA: TGTGCCTGGAGTGACGGGGTTGAAGCTTTCTTT
CDR3: CAWSDGVEAFF

J: TRBJ1-2
size: NA
V: TRBV6-5
D: NA
DNA: TGTGCCAGCACCCTCGGGTATGGCTACACCTTC
CDR3: CASTLGYGYTF

J: TRBJ2-3
size: NA
V: TRBV10-3
D: TRBD2
DNA: TGTGCCATCAGGGATCCTGGACTAGGGAGAGGAGATACGCAGTATTTT
CDR3: CAIRDPGLGRGDTQYF

J: TRBJ1-6
size: NA
V: TRBV6-5
D: NA
DNA: TGTGCCAGCAGTTACCAGCCGGAGCCAAGGTCACCCCTCCACTTT
CDR3: CASSYQPEPRSPLHF

J: TRBJ2-6
size: NA
V: TRBV7-2
D: NA
DNA: TGTGCCAGCCGCCCCAGGGGTCTAAGGTCTGGGGCCAACGTCCTGACTTTC
CDR3: CASRPRGLRSGANVLTF

J: TRBJ2-7
size: NA
V: TRBV25-1
D: TRBD2
DNA: TGTGCCAGCAGTGAATTTGCGGGAGGGTACGGGCAGTACTTC
CDR3: CASSEFAGGYGQYF

J: TRBJ1-1
size: NA
V: TRBV5-1
D: NA
DNA: TGCGCCAGCAGCTTTTTGGGCGAAACAAACACTGAAGCTTTCTTT
CDR3: CASSFLGETNTEAFF

J: TRBJ1-1
size: once
V: TRBV7-9
D: NA
DNA: TGTGCCAGCAGTTCCCGGGACACCCCCGTCGCTTTCTTT
CDR3: CASSSRDTPVAFF

J: TRBJ1-4
size: NA
V: TRBV29-1
D: NA
DNA: TGCAGCGTCGGAGGGGGGGATGAAAAACTGTTTTTT
CDR3: CSVGGGDEKLFF

J: TRBJ2-2
size: NA
V: TRBV19
D: TRBD2
DNA: TGTGCCAGTAGCCTTACTCGCGGGAGGGCCTGGGGCGGGGAGCTGTTTTTT
CDR3: CASSLTRGRAWGGELFF

J: TRBJ1-1
size: NA
V: TRBV5-4
D: NA
DNA: TGTGCCAGCAGCTCCGCCCCACACAGGGACACTGAAGCTTTCTTT
CDR3: CASSSAPHRDTEAFF

J: TRBJ2-2
size: NA
V: TRBV9
D: NA
DNA: TGTGCCAGCAGCGTAGATGGCGGATACACCGGGGAGCTGTTTTTT
CDR3: CASSVDGGYTGELFF